Presented here are 2 T cell receptor beta chains from one specimen sequenced in a study of blood T cell repertoires in COVID-19. Libraries were prepared by immunoSEQ multiplex PCR; TCRdb keeps only in-frame clonotypes and omits some of them. The table has over 200,000 clones, around four fifths seen once. Sequencing was performed on peripheral blood. The receptors originated from a man aged 40-49 years with active or convalescent COVID-19.

The chain joins TRBV28 to TRBJ1-2; 9 nucleotides agree with TRBD1. J gave up 6 bases and V 6 bases, and 14 bases lay outside the gene matches. Germline V gene data show CDR1 as MDHEN and CDR2 as SYDVKM. This CDR3 contains 16 residues. CDR3 region: CASSPPPGTGMDGYTF. The CDR3 DNA sequence: TGTGCCAGCAGCCCGCCCCCCGGGACAGGGATGGATGGCTACACCTTC.

This chain connects TRBV30 to TRBJ1-4, with D tentatively TRBD1 (6 bases). The CDR3 length is 14 residues. CDR1 and CDR2 from the germline V gene are GTSNPN and SVGIG (reference sequence). The V and J ends lost 2 bases and 2 bases respectively, with 9 bases between them. The CDR3 bases are TGTGCCTGGAGTAGGGGGAACACTAATGAAAAACTGTTTTTT. Its translation is CAWSRGNTNEKLFF.